The rows below give T cell receptor beta chains drawn from one sample of a study of blood T cell repertoires in COVID-19. Generated by immunoSEQ multiplex PCR, the TCRdb table keeps only in-frame clones and is missing some. In the table there are 140,000 or so clones, about four fifths of which are singletons. The sequenced sample consisted of peripheral blood. Every receptor here comes from a young man with COVID-19, enrolled during active disease. The CDR3 runs from the conserved cysteine through the conserved F or W. D genes are given only for firm matches. Rows may omit the clone size; those that give it use once, few, many or a size class.

CDR3aa: CASSLQGNGYEQYF
CDR3nt: TGTGCCAGCAGTTTACAAGGAAACGGGTACGAGCAGTACTTC
abundance: once
d_gene: -
v_gene: TRBV27
len: 14
j_gene: TRBJ2-7

CDR3aa: CASSDWGGTGDTEAFF
CDR3nt: TGTGCCAGCAGTGATTGGGGGGGGACAGGGGACACTGAAGCTTTCTTT
abundance: -
d_gene: TRBD1
v_gene: TRBV6-1
len: 16
j_gene: TRBJ1-1

CDR3aa: CASSLTWRSAGNTIYF
CDR3nt: TGTGCCAGCAGCTTAACCTGGAGGTCGGCGGGAAACACCATATATTTT
abundance: -
d_gene: -
v_gene: TRBV7-2
len: 16
j_gene: TRBJ1-3

CDR3aa: CAWSAGGSNGYTF
CDR3nt: TGTGCCTGGAGCGCAGGTGGAAGCAATGGCTACACCTTC
abundance: -
d_gene: -
v_gene: TRBV30
len: 13
j_gene: TRBJ1-2

CDR3aa: CASSPGLVNEQFF
CDR3nt: TGTGCCAGCAGCCCTGGACTAGTCAATGAGCAGTTCTTC
abundance: few
d_gene: TRBD2
v_gene: TRBV11-2
len: 13
j_gene: TRBJ2-1

CDR3aa: CATKLSAGRNEQYF
CDR3nt: TGTGCCACGAAATTGTCAGCGGGGCGAAACGAGCAGTACTTC
abundance: once
d_gene: TRBD2
v_gene: TRBV6-5
len: 14
j_gene: TRBJ2-7

CDR3aa: CASSLPTLDRGVSYEQYF
CDR3nt: TGTGCCAGCAGCTTGCCTACTCTCGACAGGGGCGTTTCCTACGAGCAGTACTTC
abundance: -
d_gene: TRBD1
v_gene: TRBV5-6
len: 18
j_gene: TRBJ2-7

CDR3aa: CASSQTGQSNEKLFF
CDR3nt: TGTGCCAGCAGTCAAACAGGCCAGTCTAATGAAAAACTGTTTTTT
abundance: once
d_gene: -
v_gene: TRBV14
len: 15
j_gene: TRBJ1-4

CDR3aa: CASSLFSGSGANVLTF
CDR3nt: TGCGCCAGCAGCTTGTTTTCCGGGTCTGGGGCCAACGTCCTGACTTTC
abundance: -
d_gene: -
v_gene: TRBV5-1
len: 16
j_gene: TRBJ2-6

CDR3aa: CASSIGTGGQNTEAFF
CDR3nt: TGTGCCAGTAGTATAGGAACAGGGGGCCAGAACACTGAAGCTTTCTTT
abundance: -
d_gene: TRBD1
v_gene: TRBV19
len: 16
j_gene: TRBJ1-1

CDR3aa: CASSLGGQGGRGYTF
CDR3nt: TGTGCCAGCAGCTTAGGAGGACAGGGAGGCCGGGGCTACACCTTC
abundance: few
d_gene: TRBD1
v_gene: TRBV11-2
len: 15
j_gene: TRBJ1-2

CDR3aa: CASSLGHRGSTIYF
CDR3nt: TGTGCCAGCAGCTTAGGACACCGAGGGAGCACCATATATTTT
abundance: -
d_gene: -
v_gene: TRBV13
len: 14
j_gene: TRBJ1-3

CDR3aa: CASSLALGEKETQYF
CDR3nt: TGTGCCAGCAGCTTAGCCCTAGGAGAAAAAGAGACCCAGTACTTC
abundance: -
d_gene: -
v_gene: TRBV7-9
len: 15
j_gene: TRBJ2-5

CDR3aa: CASSRDRGDGNTIYF
CDR3nt: TGTGCCAGCAGTAGGGACAGGGGAGACGGAAACACCATATATTTT
abundance: -
d_gene: TRBD1
v_gene: TRBV5-5
len: 15
j_gene: TRBJ1-3

CDR3aa: CASSSREIDEQFF
CDR3nt: TGTGCCAGCAGCTCGCGGGAGATCGATGAGCAGTTCTTC
abundance: -
d_gene: TRBD2
v_gene: TRBV11-2
len: 13
j_gene: TRBJ2-1

CDR3aa: CASSLGRPPPQHF
CDR3nt: TGTGCCAGCAGCCTGGGCAGGCCTCCGCCCCAGCATTTT
abundance: -
d_gene: -
v_gene: TRBV28
len: 13
j_gene: TRBJ1-5

CDR3aa: CATTGVHEQYF
CDR3nt: TGTGCCACGACGGGGGTCCACGAGCAGTACTTC
abundance: -
d_gene: -
v_gene: TRBV24-1
len: 11
j_gene: TRBJ2-7

CDR3aa: CASSVGGALGLHNEQFF
CDR3nt: TGTGCCAGCAGCGTGGGGGGGGCACTCGGGCTTCACAATGAGCAGTTCTTC
abundance: -
d_gene: -
v_gene: TRBV9
len: 17
j_gene: TRBJ2-1

CDR3aa: CASSQASSSYNEQFF
CDR3nt: TGCGCCAGCAGCCAAGCCTCTAGCAGTTACAATGAGCAGTTCTTC
abundance: -
d_gene: -
v_gene: TRBV4-3
len: 15
j_gene: TRBJ2-1

CDR3aa: CASSPGRGPDEAFF
CDR3nt: TGTGCCAGCAGCCCGGGAAGGGGGCCTGATGAAGCTTTCTTT
abundance: few
d_gene: TRBD1
v_gene: TRBV7-9
len: 14
j_gene: TRBJ1-1

CDR3aa: CASASGGGESQPQHF
CDR3nt: TGTGCCAGCGCAAGCGGCGGAGGGGAGAGCCAGCCCCAGCATTTT
abundance: -
d_gene: -
v_gene: TRBV19
len: 15
j_gene: TRBJ1-5

CDR3aa: CSASPAARGNEQFF
CDR3nt: TGCAGTGCTAGTCCAGCGGCCCGAGGTAATGAGCAGTTCTTC
abundance: -
d_gene: -
v_gene: TRBV20-1
len: 14
j_gene: TRBJ2-1

CDR3aa: CASSYSTPGQGVRYTF
CDR3nt: TGTGCCAGCAGTTACTCAACCCCGGGACAGGGTGTACGCTACACCTTC
abundance: -
d_gene: TRBD1
v_gene: TRBV6-5
len: 16
j_gene: TRBJ1-2

CDR3aa: CASSQDVGGSYTF
CDR3nt: TGCGCCAGCAGCCAAGATGTGGGGGGAAGCTACACCTTC
abundance: -
d_gene: -
v_gene: TRBV4-3
len: 13
j_gene: TRBJ1-2

CDR3aa: CASSLTGTEGANVLTF
CDR3nt: TGCGCCAGCAGCTTGACAGGGACGGAAGGGGCCAACGTCCTGACTTTC
abundance: -
d_gene: -
v_gene: TRBV5-1
len: 16
j_gene: TRBJ2-6

CDR3aa: CASSYIQGTYGYTF
CDR3nt: TGTGCCAGCAGTTACATACAGGGTACCTATGGCTACACCTTC
abundance: -
d_gene: -
v_gene: TRBV6-2/TRBV6-3
len: 14
j_gene: TRBJ1-2

CDR3aa: CASSSPREAFF
CDR3nt: TGTGCCAGCTCGAGCCCCAGGGAAGCTTTCTTT
abundance: -
d_gene: -
v_gene: TRBV6-5
len: 11
j_gene: TRBJ1-1

CDR3aa: CASSYRDSGPYGYTF
CDR3nt: TGTGCCAGCAGCTACCGGGACTCCGGCCCCTATGGCTACACCTTC
abundance: -
d_gene: -
v_gene: TRBV11-2
len: 15
j_gene: TRBJ1-2

CDR3aa: CASSVSGSRTDTQYF
CDR3nt: TGTGCCAGCAGTGTTAGCGGGAGTAGGACAGATACGCAGTATTTT
abundance: few
d_gene: TRBD2
v_gene: TRBV2
len: 15
j_gene: TRBJ2-3

CDR3aa: CASSFQGGSNQPQHF
CDR3nt: TGTGCCAGCAGCTTTCAAGGGGGCAGCAATCAGCCCCAGCATTTT
abundance: -
d_gene: TRBD1
v_gene: TRBV5-5
len: 15
j_gene: TRBJ1-5

CDR3aa: CASAGVSDNQPQHF
CDR3nt: TGTGCCTCTGCAGGTGTTTCGGACAATCAGCCCCAGCATTTT
abundance: -
d_gene: -
v_gene: TRBV15
len: 14
j_gene: TRBJ1-5

CDR3aa: CASSIGDTNYGYTF
CDR3nt: TGTGCCAGTAGTATTGGGGACACTAACTATGGCTACACCTTC
abundance: once
d_gene: -
v_gene: TRBV19
len: 14
j_gene: TRBJ1-2

CDR3aa: CASSKQASSAISYNEQFF
CDR3nt: TGTGCCAGTAGTAAACAAGCATCTAGCGCCATCTCCTACAATGAGCAGTTCTTC
abundance: -
d_gene: -
v_gene: TRBV19
len: 18
j_gene: TRBJ2-1

CDR3aa: CASSQPGGYNEQFF
CDR3nt: TGTGCCAGCAGTCAACCAGGGGGGTACAATGAGCAGTTCTTC
abundance: -
d_gene: -
v_gene: TRBV27
len: 14
j_gene: TRBJ2-1

CDR3aa: CAISESRALEGYGYTF
CDR3nt: TGTGCCATCAGTGAGTCTAGGGCCTTGGAGGGGTATGGCTACACCTTC
abundance: -
d_gene: -
v_gene: TRBV10-3
len: 16
j_gene: TRBJ1-2

CDR3aa: CASSRLTEAFF
CDR3nt: TGTGCCAGCAGTAGACTCACTGAAGCTTTCTTT
abundance: -
d_gene: -
v_gene: TRBV28
len: 11
j_gene: TRBJ1-1

CDR3aa: CASSFRGGGQPQHF
CDR3nt: TGTGCCAGCAGCTTCCGCGGGGGCGGGCAGCCCCAGCATTTT
abundance: -
d_gene: -
v_gene: TRBV5-6
len: 14
j_gene: TRBJ1-5

CDR3aa: CASRVRGSQFF
CDR3nt: TGTGCCAGCAGGGTCAGGGGGAGTCAGTTCTTC
abundance: -
d_gene: TRBD1
v_gene: TRBV2
len: 11
j_gene: TRBJ2-1

CDR3aa: CASSLLEGGGTGELFF
CDR3nt: TGCGCCAGCAGCTTGTTGGAGGGAGGAGGCACCGGGGAGCTGTTTTTT
abundance: -
d_gene: -
v_gene: TRBV5-1
len: 16
j_gene: TRBJ2-2

CDR3aa: CASSLEAGRREKLFF
CDR3nt: TGTGCCAGCAGCCTAGAGGCAGGGCGGCGGGAAAAACTGTTTTTT
abundance: -
d_gene: -
v_gene: TRBV7-6
len: 15
j_gene: TRBJ1-4

CDR3aa: CASSITGTSFFNEQFF
CDR3nt: TGTGCCAGCAGTATCACGGGGACTAGCTTCTTCAATGAGCAGTTCTTC
abundance: -
d_gene: TRBD2
v_gene: TRBV28
len: 16
j_gene: TRBJ2-1

CDR3aa: CASMWRKTGFNYGYTF
CDR3nt: TGTGCCAGTATGTGGCGCAAAACAGGGTTCAACTATGGCTACACCTTC
abundance: -
d_gene: -
v_gene: TRBV19
len: 16
j_gene: TRBJ1-2

CDR3aa: CASSLGTDIPQEQFF
CDR3nt: TGTGCCAGCAGTTTAGGGACTGATATTCCCCAGGAGCAGTTCTTC
abundance: -
d_gene: -
v_gene: TRBV28
len: 15
j_gene: TRBJ2-1

CDR3aa: CATSTGRGTLTDTQYF
CDR3nt: TGTGCCACCAGCACAGGCAGGGGGACCCTCACAGATACGCAGTATTTT
abundance: once
d_gene: TRBD1
v_gene: TRBV15
len: 16
j_gene: TRBJ2-3

CDR3aa: CASSLGREEYF
CDR3nt: TGTGCCAGCAGCTTAGGGCGGGAGGAATACTTC
abundance: -
d_gene: TRBD2
v_gene: TRBV11-1
len: 11
j_gene: TRBJ2-7

CDR3aa: CASSIWHRGNSPLHF
CDR3nt: TGTGCCAGCAGTATCTGGCACAGGGGGAACTCACCCCTCCACTTT
abundance: -
d_gene: TRBD1
v_gene: TRBV27
len: 15
j_gene: TRBJ1-6

CDR3aa: CSVWSQVKETQYF
CDR3nt: TGCAGCGTTTGGTCGCAGGTAAAGGAGACCCAGTACTTC
abundance: -
d_gene: -
v_gene: TRBV29-1
len: 13
j_gene: TRBJ2-5

CDR3aa: CASSKERANQPQHF
CDR3nt: TGTGCCAGCAGCAAAGAGCGGGCGAATCAGCCCCAGCATTTT
abundance: -
d_gene: -
v_gene: TRBV21-1
len: 14
j_gene: TRBJ1-5

CDR3aa: CASSLSTGGGYEQYF
CDR3nt: TGCGCCAGCAGCCTATCGACAGGGGGCGGCTACGAGCAGTACTTC
abundance: -
d_gene: TRBD1
v_gene: TRBV5-1
len: 15
j_gene: TRBJ2-7

CDR3aa: CASSVAGASYNEQFF
CDR3nt: TGTGCCAGCAGCGTCGCTGGGGCCTCCTACAATGAGCAGTTCTTC
abundance: -
d_gene: -
v_gene: TRBV5-5
len: 15
j_gene: TRBJ2-1

CDR3aa: CASSSPSGGADTQYF
CDR3nt: TGTGCCAGCAGCTCCCCTAGCGGGGGAGCAGATACGCAGTATTTT
abundance: -
d_gene: TRBD2
v_gene: TRBV5-4
len: 15
j_gene: TRBJ2-3

CDR3aa: CASRKTGPEYF
CDR3nt: TGTGCCAGCAGAAAAACAGGCCCGGAGTATTTT
abundance: -
d_gene: -
v_gene: TRBV28
len: 11
j_gene: TRBJ2-3

CDR3aa: CASSYSREPGEQFF
CDR3nt: TGTGCCAGCAGTTACTCCCGGGAGCCAGGTGAGCAGTTCTTC
abundance: few
d_gene: -
v_gene: TRBV6-2/TRBV6-3
len: 14
j_gene: TRBJ2-1

CDR3aa: CATSAGTSGGETQYF
CDR3nt: TGTGCCACCAGTGCGGGGACTAGCGGCGGAGAGACCCAGTACTTC
abundance: -
d_gene: TRBD2
v_gene: TRBV24-1
len: 15
j_gene: TRBJ2-5

CDR3aa: CAISPEDREQYF
CDR3nt: TGTGCCATCAGTCCGGAGGATCGCGAGCAGTACTTC
abundance: -
d_gene: -
v_gene: TRBV10-3
len: 12
j_gene: TRBJ2-7

CDR3aa: CASSLGTSIQETQYF
CDR3nt: TGCGCCAGCAGCTTGGGGACTAGCATACAAGAGACCCAGTACTTC
abundance: -
d_gene: TRBD2
v_gene: TRBV5-1
len: 15
j_gene: TRBJ2-5